This TCR beta chain originates from a study of cytomegalovirus exposure and HLA in healthy donors. Trimming shortened V by 7 bases and J by 0 bases, and 9 bases separated the two germline ends. Germline V gene data show CDR1 as WSHSY and CDR2 as SAAADI. CDR3 length: 13 residues. Assay: immunoSEQ multiplex PCR; the TCRdb copy retains only in-frame clones and omits some. This sample has around 120,000 clones, with 88% found just once. The receptor comes from a woman aged 18-35 years in good health and CMV-seropositive. The sample consisted of PBMCs. V is TRBV10-2 and J is TRBJ1-1; D is possibly TRBD1 (5 bases). DNA for the CDR3: TGCGCCAGCACACGGACACTGAACACTGAAGCTTTCTTT. Translated, it gives CASTRTLNTEAFF.